One sample yielded the 3 T cell receptor beta chains listed below, sequenced in a study of blood T cell repertoires in COVID-19. Clones were read by immunoSEQ multiplex PCR, and TCRdb kept only the in-frame ones, dropping some. Among over 45,000 clones, 88% were seen once, and the ten largest hold 8.5%. Sequenced material: peripheral blood. Receptor source: a man between 60 and 70 years old with active COVID-19.

CDR3 sequence reads: CASSRASGTSTDTQYF. DNA for the CDR3: TGTGCCAGCAGCCGTGCTTCCGGGACTAGCACAGATACGCAGTATTTT. The chain has TRBV4-2 and TRBJ2-3; possibly TRBD2 for D (6 bases). Trimming took 4 bases from V and 0 from J, leaving 14 bases between them. The CDR3 loop spans 16 amino acids. CDR1 LGHNA and CDR2 YNFKEQ come from the germline V gene.

The V and J genes are TRBV27 and TRBJ2-7; D is undetermined. CDR1 MNHEY and CDR2 SMNVEV come from the germline V gene (reference sequence). Trimming removed 1 base from V and 3 bases from J, with 10 bases in between. There are 14 residues in the CDR3. For the CDR3, the DNA is TGTGCCAGCAGTTTATTTCTAGGTGGCTACGAGCAGTACTTC. Translation: CASSLFLGGYEQYF.

V gene TRBV4-1 combines with J gene TRBJ1-1; D call uncertain. V dropped 5 bases and J dropped 5 bases, with 12 bases sitting between them. The germline V gene has CDR1 MGHRA and CDR2 YSYEKL. The CDR3 loop spans 13 amino acids. The CDR3 region is CASSSIPGTEAFF. The CDR3 DNA reads as TGCGCCAGCAGCTCCATTCCGGGGACTGAAGCTTTCTTT.